This T cell receptor (beta chain) was captured in a study of early stage breast cancer tumors. Whole-study context: ER+/PR+/HER2- status applied to about 75% of the 16 invasive breast tumors. Under 10 ER+/PR+/HER2- tumors were invasive ductal; a few were invasive lobular. Overall study results and limits: Tumors had roughly 2.4-fold higher T cell density and higher clonality than adjacent normal breast tissue. Tumor and normal breast were distinguished via blood comparison in 14 of 16 patients.

Trimming cost V 5 bases and J 4 bases, with 14 bases left between them. In germline, CDR1 is SGHAT, CDR2 FQDESV (reference sequence). This CDR3 is 14 amino acids long. As concerns this clone: Its target is not known.

Some clones are missing from TCRdb's copy, which holds only in-frame ones; the method was immunoSEQ multiplex PCR. The repertoire has tens of thousands of clones, 75% to 85% of them found once; the top ten carry about 13%. The TCR was taken from a person between 55 and 69 years old with breast cancer. V is TRBV11-1 and J is TRBJ1-2; D might be TRBD1 (5 bases). Specimen: blood. The CDR3 reads CASSPRHGGYGYTF. In DNA, the CDR3 is TGTGCCAGCAGCCCCCGGCACGGGGGCTATGGCTACACCTTC.